A single sample is the source of the 28 T cell receptor beta chains below, sequenced in a study of blood T cell repertoires in COVID-19. The method was immunoSEQ multiplex PCR; TCRdb's version includes in-frame clones alone and lacks a portion of them. The table lists roughly 200,000 clones, approximately 84% of them singletons. What was sequenced was peripheral blood. These receptors all stem from a woman older than 75 with acute or convalescent COVID-19.

A few counts support this clone. The J gene is TRBJ2-3, the V gene TRBV24-1; maybe TRBD1 (6 bases). CDR1 is KGHDR and CDR2 is SFDVKD in the germline V gene. The CDR3 is made up of 15 amino acids. V was clipped by 3 bases and J by 5 bases, with 14 bases between them. The CDR3: CATSDPGQRGDTQYF. CDR3 nucleotides: TGTGCCACCAGTGATCCCGGACAGCGTGGAGATACGCAGTATTTT.

The chain joins TRBV7-3 to TRBJ2-4; D perhaps matches TRBD1 (5 bases). V was pared by 1 base and J by 8 bases, with 15 bases between. The CDR3 has 15 amino acids. Germline CDR1 is SGHTA and CDR2 is FQGTGA. The CDR3 nucleotides read TGTGCCAGCAGCTTAATGGGAACAGGTGGAGACATTCAGTACTTC. It translates to CASSLMGTGGDIQYF.

Ten or more counts support this clone. The rearrangement links TRBV30 to TRBJ2-1; 9 bases fit TRBD2. V shed 2 bases, J shed 15 bases, and the junction held 5 bases outside the gene matches. Per the germline V gene, CDR1 is GTSNPN and CDR2 is SVGIG (reference sequence). The CDR3 has 11 amino acids. The CDR3 here is CAWSSGTSRFF. As DNA, the CDR3 is TGTGCCTGGAGTTCCGGGACTAGCCGGTTCTTC.

The V gene is TRBV5-4, the J gene TRBJ1-1; D perhaps matches TRBD1 (6 bases). The ends were cut back, 4 bases at V and 3 bases at J, with 19 bases in the middle. Per germline, CDR1 SGHNT and CDR2 YYREEE (reference sequence). This CDR3 region has 16 residues. The CDR3 DNA reads as TGTGCCAGCAGCCCAGGACAAACCACAGGGTACACTGAAGCTTTCTTT. Translation: CASSPGQTTGYTEAFF.

The rearrangement uses TRBV28 and TRBJ2-7; 7 bases map to TRBD1. J gave up 3 bases and V 5 bases, and 7 bases lay outside the gene matches. Germline V gene lookup returns CDR1 MDHEN and CDR2 SYDVKM. The CDR3 runs to 14 residues. The DNA of the CDR3 is TGTGCCAGCAGTCTAACAGGGGTGGACTACGAGCAGTACTTC. This codes for CASSLTGVDYEQYF.

This chain joins TRBV20-1 and TRBJ2-1; D is perhaps TRBD1 (6 bases). Trimming pared 3 bases from V and 8 bases from J, leaving 17 bases between. The CDR3 is 14 amino acids. Looked up from germline, CDR1 is DFQATT and CDR2 is SNEGSKA (reference sequence). The CDR3 DNA sequence: TGCAGTGCTAGTCGCCAGGGGAAGAGGGATGAGCAGTTCTTC. Protein: CSASRQGKRDEQFF.

This rearrangement joins TRBV5-1 to TRBJ2-7; 11 bases fit TRBD1. Germline V CDR1 and CDR2: SGHRS, YFSETQ. The J segment lost 3 bases and the V segment lost 0 bases, leaving 8 bases of the junction unmatched. The CDR3 runs to 17 residues. The CDR3 DNA reads TGCGCCAGCAGCTTGGGTCTCGGGACAGGGGGAGGCTACGAGCAGTACTTC. Translation: CASSLGLGTGGGYEQYF.

The V and J genes are TRBV29-1 and TRBJ2-2, with a weak D call TRBD1 (5 bases). The CDR3 length is 14 residues. From germline, CDR1 is SQVTM and CDR2 ANQGSEA. The V end lost 4 bases, the J end lost 0 bases, and 9 bases lay between the germline ends. CDR3 DNA sequence: TGCAGCGTTGGGGGCGACGCGAACACCGGGGAGCTGTTTTTT. As protein: CSVGGDANTGELFF.

This clone was observed a single time. The rearrangement joins TRBV19 to TRBJ1-6; the match to TRBD1 covers 8 bases. Germline V CDR1 and CDR2: LNHDA, SQIVND (reference sequence). The CDR3 spans 14 residues. The V segment lost 7 bases and the J segment 9 bases; nucleotides outside the gene matches: 8. CDR3 region: CASTIGTGPSPLHF. The DNA of the CDR3 is TGTGCCAGTACCATAGGGACAGGCCCTTCACCCCTCCACTTT.

The chain uses TRBV11-2 and TRBJ2-1; TRBD1 might be the D (7 bases). This CDR3 comprises 19 residues. The germline V gene has CDR1 SGHAT and CDR2 FQNNGV. Deletions cut 1 base from V and 3 bases from J, with 22 bases between. The CDR3 here is CASSLVRGSAGGFYNEQFF. The CDR3 coding sequence is TGTGCCAGCAGCTTAGTGAGGGGAAGCGCAGGGGGGTTCTACAATGAGCAGTTCTTC.

The V and J genes are TRBV27 and TRBJ1-1; 11 positions agree with TRBD1. The CDR3 extends over 16 amino acids. The germline V gene has CDR1 MNHEY and CDR2 SMNVEV (reference sequence). The J segment lost 7 bases and the V segment lost 6 bases, leaving 13 bases of the junction unmatched. This chain's CDR3 is CASRDGQGARSSEAFF. In DNA, the CDR3 is TGTGCCAGCAGGGATGGACAGGGGGCGCGGAGTAGTGAAGCTTTCTTT.

The chain joins TRBV2 to TRBJ1-6, with TRBD1 matching 10 bases. The CDR3 runs 15 residues. Germline CDR1 SNHLY, CDR2 FYNNEI. V dropped 6 bases and J dropped 7; count of bases not matched to a gene: 6. The CDR3 DNA follows: TGTGCCAGCAGCGCGGGACAGGGGACCAATTCACCCCTCCACTTT. Translating it yields CASSAGQGTNSPLHF.

J is TRBJ2-3 and V is TRBV12-3 or TRBV12-4, with D uncertain. The CDR3 runs to 11 residues. Trimming shortened V by 6 bases and J by 11 bases, and 12 bases separated the two germline ends. This chain's CDR3 is CASRSRLGQYF. CDR3 DNA: TGTGCCAGCAGGAGCCGCCTTGGGCAGTATTTT.

The J gene is TRBJ2-3, the V gene TRBV7-9; 10 nucleotides line up with TRBD2. The germline V gene encodes CDR1 SEHNR and CDR2 FQNEAQ (reference sequence). V shed 1 base and J 5 bases; nucleotides not matched to a gene: 6. CDR3 size: 16 residues. CDR3 amino acids: CASSLVSSGRGDTQYF. The CDR3 DNA reads as TGTGCCAGCAGCTTAGTTTCTAGCGGGAGAGGAGATACGCAGTATTTT. Using reference TRBV7-9 and TRBJ2-3 for the parts outside the CDR3, the full variable domain is DTGVSQNPRHKITKRGQNVTFRCDPISEHNRLYWYRQTLGQGPEFLTYFQNEAQLEKSRLLSDRFSAERPKGSFSTLEIQRTEQGDSAMYLCASSLVSSGRGDTQYFGPGTRLTVL.

CDR3 region: CASSHWLAARDYEQYF. CDR3 sequence (DNA): TGCGCCAGCAGTCACTGGCTAGCGGCCCGCGACTACGAGCAGTACTTC. The V gene is TRBV23-1, the J gene TRBJ2-7, with TRBD2 matching over 7 bases. TRBV23-1 is an open reading frame, and its role is uncertain. The V segment lost 3 bases and the J segment 3 bases; nucleotides outside the gene matches: 11. This CDR3 has 16 residues.

V is TRBV15 and J is TRBJ1-2; TRBD1 might be the D (6 bases). The length of the CDR3 is 15 residues. Trimming cost V 1 base and J 4 bases, with 13 bases left between them. CDR1 is LNHNV and CDR2 is YYDKDF in the germline V gene (reference sequence). The CDR3 is CATSRGGHLTYGYTF. CDR3 DNA: TGTGCCACCAGCAGAGGGGGACACCTTACCTATGGCTACACCTTC.

The rearrangement uses TRBV19 and TRBJ2-1, with 13 bases identical to TRBD2. Trimming took 7 bases from V and 16 from J; bases not matched to a gene: 7. CDR1 is LNHDA, CDR2 SQIVND, per germline (reference sequence). The CDR3 spans 12 residues. The CDR3 sequence is CASTGLAGASFF. The CDR3 nucleotides read TGTGCCAGTACTGGACTAGCGGGAGCAAGTTTCTTC.

This clone was detected a few times. This chain links TRBV18 with TRBJ2-2; 8 nucleotides align to TRBD1. Germline-derived CDR1 and CDR2 are KGHSH and LQKENI. The CDR3 contains 17 residues. With 4 bases clipped from V and 0 bases from J, the junction kept 7 bases outside the gene matches. CDR3 sequence: CASSLLQGAPNTGELFF. The CDR3 DNA is TGTGCCAGCTCACTGCTTCAGGGGGCGCCGAACACCGGGGAGCTGTTTTTT.

V gene TRBV19 combines with J gene TRBJ1-5; D is perhaps TRBD1 (6 bases). V lost 6 bases and J 7 bases, leaving 10 bases between the germline ends. This CDR3 is built from 12 residues. Looked up from germline, CDR1 is LNHDA and CDR2 is SQIVND (reference sequence). The CDR3 reads CASSRGGQPQHF. For the CDR3, the DNA is TGTGCCAGTAGCCGAGGGGGACAGCCCCAGCATTTT.

This chain uses TRBV2 with TRBJ1-3; no firm D call. The germline V gene has CDR1 SNHLY and CDR2 FYNNEI. The CDR3 sequence is 16 residues long. V lost 2 bases, J lost 0 bases, and 11 bases lay in between. The DNA of the CDR3 is TGTGCCAGCAGTGAACTCTCCAGTAACTCTGGAAACACCATATATTTT. Protein product: CASSELSSNSGNTIYF.

This chain connects TRBV4-1 to TRBJ2-2; the D is unclear. Germline lookup yields CDR1 MGHRA and CDR2 YSYEKL. The V and J ends lost 4 bases and 6 bases respectively, with 9 bases between them. The CDR3 has 13 amino acids. The DNA for the CDR3 is TGCGCCAGCAGCCTCGGTTCGTCCGGGGAGCTGTTTTTT. Amino acids: CASSLGSSGELFF.

The gene calls are TRBV7-9 and TRBJ2-7, with 7 nucleotides matching TRBD1. V dropped 11 bases and J dropped 3; count of bases not matched to a gene: 10. This CDR3 contains 13 residues. The germline gives CDR1 SEHNR, CDR2 FQNEAQ (reference sequence). CDR3 region: CAGQGVALYEQYF. CDR3 DNA: TGTGCCGGCCAGGGGGTTGCCCTCTACGAGCAGTACTTC.

The rearrangement links TRBV10-3 to TRBJ2-1; the match to TRBD1 covers 7 bases. CDR1 ENHRY and CDR2 SYGVKD come from the germline V gene. J was trimmed by 4 bases and V by 4 bases; bases with no gene match: 4. CDR3 size: 14 residues. The CDR3 here is CAISGRDSYNEQFF. Here the CDR3 DNA reads TGTGCCATCAGTGGCCGGGACAGTTACAATGAGCAGTTCTTC.

Only a few counts were recorded for this clone. No conserved phenylalanine or tryptophan is present at the end of the CDR3, so a read error is the likely explanation. The DNA is left out, because the CDR3 cannot be placed on it with certainty; the CDR3 is given as TCRdb lists it. This chain joins TRBV19 and TRBJ1-2; the table names TRBD1, a call not compared with the DNA. The CDR3 numbers 13 amino acids, ends counted. Germline V lookup: CDR1 LNHDA, CDR2 SQIVND (reference sequence). The CDR3 spells CASSISGTGPHLC.

The V gene is TRBV7-2, the J gene TRBJ2-6, with D perhaps matching TRBD2 (5 bases). The CDR3 spans 18 residues. V was pared by 6 bases and J by 4 bases, with 22 bases between. From germline, CDR1 is SGHTA and CDR2 FQGNSA. CDR3 nucleotides: TGTGCCAGCAGGTTCAATCCTCGGGGAGCAAGGGGGGCCAACGTCCTGACTTTC. It encodes CASRFNPRGARGANVLTF. Complete variable domain (other parts from reference TRBV7-2 and TRBJ2-6): GAGVSQSPSNKVTEKGKDVELRCDPISGHTALYWYRQSLGQGLEFLIYFQGNSAPDKSGLPSDRFSAERTGGSVSTLTIQRTQQEDSAVYLCASRFNPRGARGANVLTFGAGSRLTVL.

This clone turned up a few times. A read error may account for a junction end that differs from germline. The V gene is TRBV30, the J gene TRBJ2-1, with 7 bases lining up with TRBD2. Germline-derived CDR1 and CDR2 are GTSNPN and SVGIG (reference sequence). CDR3 length: 14 residues. The CDR3 nucleotides are TGTGCCCGGAGAGTGGCGGGAGTGATAAATGAGCAGTTCTTC. It codes for CARRVAGVINEQFF. The entire variable domain, with the rest obtained from reference TRBV30 and TRBJ2-1, is as follows: SQTIHQWPATLVQPVGSPLSLECTVEGTSNPNLYWYRQAAGRGLQLLFYSVGIGQISSEVPQNLSASRPQDRQFILSSKKLLLSDSGFYLCARRVAGVINEQFFGPGTRLTVL.

This clone has more than one count but fewer than ten. This chain links TRBV5-6 with TRBJ2-1; 9 bases map to TRBD2. Looked up from germline, CDR1 is SGHDT and CDR2 is YYEEEE. There are 15 residues in the CDR3. The J segment lost 4 bases and the V segment lost 1 base, leaving 3 bases of the junction unmatched. The CDR3 DNA reads TGTGCCAGCAGCTTGAGCGGGGGGCCATACAATGAGCAGTTCTTC. This sequence encodes CASSLSGGPYNEQFF.

The J gene is TRBJ1-2, the V gene TRBV3-1 (or the pseudogene TRBV3-2); tentative D call: TRBD1 (5 bases). CDR3 length: 17 residues. The germline gives CDR1 LGHDT, CDR2 YNNKEL (reference sequence). The germline V and J ends were trimmed by 1 base and 0 bases, with 15 bases remaining between them. This chain's CDR3 is CASSQVAGRSSNYGYTF. CDR3 coding DNA: TGTGCCAGCAGCCAAGTGGCGGGGCGCTCCTCTAACTATGGCTACACCTTC.